This T cell receptor (beta chain) was found in a study of T cells in Graves' hyperthyroidism and ophthalmopathy. This clonotype was detected ten times or more. Ophthalmopathy patients all had a Clinical Activity Score of at least 3, a NOSPECS grade of at least 4 and disease under 3 months old. The CDR3 consists of 13 residues. The germline V and J ends were trimmed by 4 bases and 5 bases, with 9 bases remaining between them. Germline CDR1 SNHLY, CDR2 FYNNEI. Using RNA transcripts as the source, TCR beta CDR3 regions were amplified. The study used the HTBI primer set for a first-round RT-PCR of the TCR CDR3. TCRdb re-derived calls from the multiplex PCR reads in MiXCR, one entry per CDR3 protein. This sample has about 640,000 distinct CDR3 sequences, with about a fifth found just once.

The sequenced material came from blood. This sequence originates from a man aged 25-45 years with Graves' ophthalmopathy. This chain joins TRBV2 and TRBJ2-1; D not resolved. The CDR3 reads CASSGTANNEQFF. The CDR3 nucleotides are TGTGCCAGCAGTGGAACAGCCAACAATGAGCAGTTCTTC.